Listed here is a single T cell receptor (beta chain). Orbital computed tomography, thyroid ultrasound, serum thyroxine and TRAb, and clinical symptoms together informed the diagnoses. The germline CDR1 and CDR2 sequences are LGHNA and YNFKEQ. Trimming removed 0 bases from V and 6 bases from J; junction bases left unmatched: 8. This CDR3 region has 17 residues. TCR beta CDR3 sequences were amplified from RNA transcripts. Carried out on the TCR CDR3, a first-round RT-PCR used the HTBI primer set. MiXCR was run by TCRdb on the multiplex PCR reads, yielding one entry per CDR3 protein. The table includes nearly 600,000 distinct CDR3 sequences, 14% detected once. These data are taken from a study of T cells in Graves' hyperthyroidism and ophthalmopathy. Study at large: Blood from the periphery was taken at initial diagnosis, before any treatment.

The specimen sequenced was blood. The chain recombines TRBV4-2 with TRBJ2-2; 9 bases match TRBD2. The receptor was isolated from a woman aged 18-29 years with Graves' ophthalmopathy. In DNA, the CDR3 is TGTGCCAGCAGCCAAGATGGGCCTAGCGGGAAATCCGGGGAGCTGTTTTTT. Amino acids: CASSQDGPSGKSGELFF.